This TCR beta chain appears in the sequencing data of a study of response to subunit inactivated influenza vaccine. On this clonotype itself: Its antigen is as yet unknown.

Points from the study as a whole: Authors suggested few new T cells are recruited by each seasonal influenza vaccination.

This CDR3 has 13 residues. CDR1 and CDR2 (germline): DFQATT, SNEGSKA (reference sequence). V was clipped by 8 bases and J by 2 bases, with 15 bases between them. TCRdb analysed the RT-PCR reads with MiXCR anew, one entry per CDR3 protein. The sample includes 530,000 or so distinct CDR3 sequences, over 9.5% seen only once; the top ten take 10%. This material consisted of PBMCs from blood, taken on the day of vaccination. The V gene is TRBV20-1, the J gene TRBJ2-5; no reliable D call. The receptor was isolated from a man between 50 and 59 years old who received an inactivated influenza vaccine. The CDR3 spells CSPRFGIQETQYF. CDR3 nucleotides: TGCAGTCCACGTTTTGGGATACAAGAGACCCAGTACTTC.